These 10 T cell receptor beta chains were all obtained from the same sample, sequenced in a study of shared clonotypes between healthy human individuals. Only in-frame clones appear in the TCRdb table, and some are missing; sequencing was by immunoSEQ multiplex PCR. The sample consists of 500,000 to 650,000 clones, roughly 72% of them appearing once. Sequencing was performed on PBMCs. These receptors were collected from a woman aged 40 to 55 in good health. Some clones in this sample may be carry-over from other donors' samples.

About this clone: With only one base between it and a far larger clone, this is likely a read error. The gene calls are TRBV7-9 and TRBJ2-2; TRBD2 agrees at 7 bases. Germline V lookup: CDR1 SEHNR, CDR2 FQNEAQ (reference sequence). This CDR3 spans 15 amino acids. The CDR3 DNA follows: TGTGCCAGCAGCTTAGGCACTAGCGACACCGAGGAGCTGTTTTTT. Amino acids: CASSLGTSDTEELFF.

The rearrangement links TRBV6-5 to TRBJ2-1, with D tentatively TRBD1 or TRBD2 (6 bases each). Looked up from germline, CDR1 is MNHEY and CDR2 is SVGAGI. The CDR3 has 14 residues. Trimming took 6 bases from V and 7 from J, leaving 16 bases between them. The CDR3 loop reads CASRKPGARNEQFF. The CDR3 region has the DNA TGTGCCAGCAGGAAACCGGGGGCGCGGAATGAGCAGTTCTTC.

Notes on this clone: A much more abundant neighbour one base away suggests this may be a read error. The chain combines TRBV28 with TRBJ2-5; 9 nucleotides line up with TRBD2. After removal of 3 bases from V and 4 bases from J, the junction contained 6 bases not matched to a gene. The CDR3 has 15 residues. The germline V gene has CDR1 MDHEN and CDR2 SYDVKM. The DNA of the CDR3 is TGTGCCAGCAGTTTTGGCGGGAGGGCCGGAGAGACCCAGTACTTC. It codes for CASSFGGRAGETQYF.

Worth noting for this clone: A much larger clone lies a single base off, so this may be a read error. The sample carries other DNA sequences with the same CDR3. The V call is TRBV30, the J call TRBJ1-2; 7 bases match TRBD1. Germline CDR1 is GTSNPN and CDR2 is SVGIG (reference sequence). The CDR3 sequence is 14 residues long. The V segment lost 2 bases and the J segment 6 bases; nucleotides outside the gene matches: 9. The CDR3 region has the DNA TGTGCCTGGAGTACCCTGCGACAGGGCCATGGCTACACCTTC. It codes for CAWSTLRQGHGYTF.

The chain joins TRBV14 to TRBJ2-1; tentative D call: TRBD1 (5 bases). The CDR3 is 18 amino acids. Germline loops: CDR1 SGHDN, CDR2 FVKESK. V dropped 1 base and J dropped 0 bases, with 16 bases sitting between them. CDR3 bases: TGTGCCAGCAGCCAAGCGGGTCTAAGGGGCAGCTCCTACAATGAGCAGTTCTTC. Its protein is CASSQAGLRGSSYNEQFF.

The sample holds one count of this clone. Only one base separates this from a far larger clonotype, so it likely reflects a read error. The conserved final phenylalanine or tryptophan is absent from the CDR3, which likely points to a read error. The chain uses TRBV30 and TRBJ2-2; D possibly uses TRBD1 or TRBD2 (6 bases each). This CDR3 has 15 amino acids. From germline, CDR1 is GTSNPN and CDR2 SVGIG (reference sequence). With 3 bases removed from V and 5 bases from J, the gap between germline ends came to 16 bases. The CDR3 protein is CAWRSAGEDTGELFL. The CDR3 DNA sequence: TGTGCCTGGAGGAGTGCAGGGGAGGATACCGGGGAGCTGTTTCTT.

The chain carries TRBV30 and TRBJ2-1; 8 nucleotides line up with TRBD1. The trim removed 2 bases at V and 9 bases at J, leaving 18 bases unmatched. Looked up from germline, CDR1 is GTSNPN and CDR2 is SVGIG (reference sequence). There are 17 residues in the CDR3. The CDR3 protein is CAWSPNPLRQGQGEQFF. Written as DNA, the CDR3 is TGTGCCTGGAGTCCAAATCCCCTCCGACAGGGGCAAGGTGAGCAGTTCTTC.

The V and J genes are TRBV27 and TRBJ2-5; TRBD2 matches at 7 bases. The CDR3 is 14 residues long. The V gene end was trimmed by 3 bases and the J gene end by 8 bases; junction bases not matched to a gene: 9. Germline values: CDR1 MNHEY, CDR2 SMNVEV (reference sequence). The CDR3 DNA is TGTGCCAGCAGTTTGGAGGAGGGCGGGGGTACCCAGTACTTC. It codes for CASSLEEGGGTQYF.

The chain links TRBV28 to TRBJ1-5, with 8 bases aligning to TRBD1. Germline values: CDR1 MDHEN, CDR2 SYDVKM. This CDR3 contains 16 residues. After removal of 2 bases from V and 6 bases from J, the junction contained 9 bases not matched to a gene. This CDR3 reads CASSLQGAIKGQPQHF. DNA for the CDR3: TGTGCCAGCAGTTTACAGGGGGCGATTAAGGGTCAGCCCCAGCATTTT. Filled out from reference TRBV28 and TRBJ1-5, the complete variable domain reads DVKVTQSSRYLVKRTGEKVFLECVQDMDHENMFWYRQDPGLGLRLIYFSYDVKMKEKGDIPEGYSVSREKKERFSLILESASTNQTSMYLCASSLQGAIKGQPQHFGDGTRLSIL.

J is TRBJ1-1 and V is TRBV19; TRBD1 is a possible D gene (6 bases). V gave up 5 bases and J gave up 5 bases, with 21 bases separating them. Germline V gene lookup returns CDR1 LNHDA and CDR2 SQIVND (reference sequence). CDR3 size: 16 residues. In DNA form, the CDR3 reads TGTGCCAGTAGTGACTTAGGGGGGCCGAGAAGGACTGAAGCTTTCTTT. Translation: CASSDLGGPRRTEAFF.